A selection of T cell receptor beta chains follows, all from one sample in a study of blood T cell repertoires in COVID-19. Repertoires were generated with immunoSEQ multiplex PCR, while TCRdb's copy carries only in-frame clones and drops some. The sample lists 90,000 to 120,000 clones; under 95% were seen once. The specimen sequenced was peripheral blood. The receptors derive from a woman aged 25 to 39 with acute or convalescent COVID-19. Each CDR3 is given with its conserved first and last residue. The D gene is left open where the match is weak. Expanded clones get a size class; other rows say once, few or many, or leave the size out.

>TRBJ1-1|TRBV5-1|NA|14|NA
TGCGCCAGCAGCTCCCAAGCTGGACAGTATGAAGCTTTCTTT
CASSSQAGQYEAFF
>TRBJ1-6|TRBV11-3|TRBD1|16|NA
TGTGCCAGCAGCTCAGAATACGGGACAGGGGAATCACCCCTCCACTTT
CASSSEYGTGESPLHF
>TRBJ1-2|TRBV5-4|NA|14|NA
TGTGCCAGCAGCTTGGCTGGGCTAAACTATGGCTACACCTTC
CASSLAGLNYGYTF
>TRBJ1-1|TRBV6-2/TRBV6-3|NA|14|NA
TGTGCCAGCAGTTATGCCCGACAGGCCCCCGAAGCTTTCTTT
CASSYARQAPEAFF
>TRBJ1-1|TRBV5-8|NA|15|NA
TGTGCCAGCAGCTTGACAGGGATTGGGTACACTGAAGCTTTCTTT
CASSLTGIGYTEAFF
>TRBJ2-1|TRBV6-5|NA|13|once
TGTGCCAGCAGTCCCGGGGGCTACAATGAGCAGTTCTTC
CASSPGGYNEQFF
>TRBJ1-2|TRBV5-1|TRBD1|15|NA
TGCGCCAGCAGCCGGTCCCGGGACAGGGGTGGTGGCTACACCTTC
CASSRSRDRGGGYTF
>TRBJ2-7|TRBV13|TRBD2|15|NA
TGTGCCAGCAGCTTAGCTAGCGGGGGGGCGAGCGAGCAGTACTTC
CASSLASGGASEQYF
>TRBJ2-2|TRBV3-1/TRBV3-2|NA|15|NA
TGTGCCAGCAGCCAAGTGCATAGCGGCACCGGGGAGCTGTTTTTT
CASSQVHSGTGELFF
>TRBJ1-2|TRBV28|NA|14|once
TGTGCCAGCAGTTTATCGGGGGGCGGAGGTGGCTACACCTTC
CASSLSGGGGGYTF
>TRBJ1-5|TRBV5-5|TRBD1|13|NA
TGTGCCAGCAGCCTACAGGGGAATCAGCCCCAGCATTTT
CASSLQGNQPQHF
>TRBJ1-6|TRBV6-5|TRBD1|15|once
TGTGCCAGCAGTTACTCCGGGACAGATTATTCACCCCTCCACTTT
CASSYSGTDYSPLHF
>TRBJ2-5|TRBV7-2|TRBD2|15|NA
TGTGCCAGCACCCGGGGGGGCCTACCTCAAGAGACCCAGTACTTC
CASTRGGLPQETQYF
>TRBJ2-5|TRBV11-2|NA|12|NA
TGTGCCAGCGGACGGGACTCAGAGACCCAGTACTTC
CASGRDSETQYF
>TRBJ2-5|TRBV28|NA|13|NA
TGTGCCAGCAGTTTCGAGAGACAAGAGACCCAGTACTTC
CASSFERQETQYF
>TRBJ2-7|TRBV6-5|NA|11|NA
TGTGCCAGCAAGCTCGGCTACGAGCAGTACTTC
CASKLGYEQYF
>TRBJ1-1|TRBV4-3|NA|15|NA
TGCGCCAGCAGCCAAGAGGACACGCTGAACACTGAAGCTTTCTTT
CASSQEDTLNTEAFF
>TRBJ2-2|TRBV3-1/TRBV3-2|NA|14|NA
TGTGCCAGCAGCCGGACTCCGAACACCGGGGAGCTGTTTTTT
CASSRTPNTGELFF
>TRBJ2-2|TRBV5-1|TRBD1|16|NA
TGCGCCAGCAGCTATACAGGGGTAGGCGACACCGGGGAGCTGTTTTTT
CASSYTGVGDTGELFF
>TRBJ1-2|TRBV27|TRBD1|17|NA
TGTGCCAGCAGTCCCATGACAGGGACGGTTCGTAACTATGGCTACACCTTC
CASSPMTGTVRNYGYTF
>TRBJ2-7|TRBV12-3/TRBV12-4|NA|13|NA
TGTGCCAGCAGACCCCGGGGTCTCTACGAGCAGTACTTC
CASRPRGLYEQYF
>TRBJ2-1|TRBV25-1|TRBD2|14|NA
TGTGCCAGCAGCCCTAGCGGGAGTTACAATGAGCAGTTCTTC
CASSPSGSYNEQFF
>TRBJ1-2|TRBV19|NA|14|NA
TGTGCCAGTAGTACATCCGGACGCCCAGGGGGCTACACCTTC
CASSTSGRPGGYTF
>TRBJ2-7|TRBV29-1|NA|16|NA
TGCAGCGTTGAATACCCGGGTCCTCGGAAATCCTACGAGCAGTACTTC
CSVEYPGPRKSYEQYF
>TRBJ1-2|TRBV4-3|NA|16|NA
TGCGCCAGCAGCCAAGAGGCCTCTGGGAGCGTCTATGGCTACACCTTC
CASSQEASGSVYGYTF
>TRBJ2-7|TRBV6-5|TRBD1|16|NA
TGTGCCAGCAGTTACTCTTTTACGGACAGGGCCTACGAGCAGTACTTC
CASSYSFTDRAYEQYF
>TRBJ1-1|TRBV12-3/TRBV12-4|NA|13|NA
TGTGCCAGCAGTTTAAGAGTAAACACTGAAGCTTTCTTT
CASSLRVNTEAFF
>TRBJ2-1|TRBV24-1|NA|16|NA
TGTGCCACCAGTGATCTTAGTAATACCCCTTACAATGAGCAGTTCTTC
CATSDLSNTPYNEQFF